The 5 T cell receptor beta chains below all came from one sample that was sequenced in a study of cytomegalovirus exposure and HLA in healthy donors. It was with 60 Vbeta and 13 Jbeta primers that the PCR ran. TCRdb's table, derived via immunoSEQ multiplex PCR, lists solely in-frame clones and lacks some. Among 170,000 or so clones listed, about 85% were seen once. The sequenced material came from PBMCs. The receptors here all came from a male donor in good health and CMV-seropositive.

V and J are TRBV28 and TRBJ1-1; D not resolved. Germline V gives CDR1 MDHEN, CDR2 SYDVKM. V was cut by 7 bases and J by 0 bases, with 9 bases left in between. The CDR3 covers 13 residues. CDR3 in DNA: TGTGCCAGCACTCTAAAGATGAACACTGAAGCTTTCTTT. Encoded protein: CASTLKMNTEAFF.

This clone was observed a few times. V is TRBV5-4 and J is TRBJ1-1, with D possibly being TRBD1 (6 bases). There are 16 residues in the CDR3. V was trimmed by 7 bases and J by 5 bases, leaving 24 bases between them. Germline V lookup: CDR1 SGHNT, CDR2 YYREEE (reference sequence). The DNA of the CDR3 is TGTGCCAGCGTCGCTCGCAGCGGGGGCCCGGAGACTGAAGCTTTCTTT. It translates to CASVARSGGPETEAFF.

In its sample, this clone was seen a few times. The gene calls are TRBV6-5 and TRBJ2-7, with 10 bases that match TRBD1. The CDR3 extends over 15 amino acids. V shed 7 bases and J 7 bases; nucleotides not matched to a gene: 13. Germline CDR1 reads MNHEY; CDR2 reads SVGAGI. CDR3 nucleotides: TGTGCCAGCATCCCTCTGGGGACAGGGGTTCGGGAGCAGTACTTC. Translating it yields CASIPLGTGVREQYF.

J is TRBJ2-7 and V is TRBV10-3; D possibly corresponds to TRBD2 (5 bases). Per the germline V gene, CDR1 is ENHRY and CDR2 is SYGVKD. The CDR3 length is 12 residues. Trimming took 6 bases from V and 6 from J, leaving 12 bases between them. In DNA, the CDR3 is TGTGCCATCAGCGAACCAGCGGCCGAGCAGTACTTC. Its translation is CAISEPAAEQYF.

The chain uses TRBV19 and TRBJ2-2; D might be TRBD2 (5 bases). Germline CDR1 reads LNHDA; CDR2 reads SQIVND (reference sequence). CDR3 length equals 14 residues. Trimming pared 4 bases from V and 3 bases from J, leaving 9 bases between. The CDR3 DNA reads TGTGCCAGTAGTAACGGGATATACACCGGGGAGCTGTTTTTT. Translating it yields CASSNGIYTGELFF.